The TCR beta chain under discussion was sequenced for a study of cytomegalovirus exposure and HLA in healthy donors. CDR1 and CDR2 from the germline V gene are ENHRY and SYGVKD. CDR3 length: 16 amino acids. Trimming removed 10 bases from V and 0 bases from J, with 18 bases in between. PCR employed 60 Vbeta and 13 Jbeta primers. Clones were read by immunoSEQ multiplex PCR, and TCRdb kept only the in-frame ones, dropping some. Of 100,000 to 150,000 clones detected, 80% to 90% appear once; the ten largest clones hold more than 3.5%. As for this clone: Its antigen is as yet unknown.

Study-level findings and limits: Segments of the TCR beta V type were, in most cases, productive about 90% or about 30% of the time in an earlier analysis. By a later analysis, the bulk of CMV-associated TCR beta chains appeared HLA-restricted. For TCR beta chains, V- and J-gene trimming was later linked to a missense DCLRE1C variant.

The clonotype was recovered from a woman in her thirties or forties in good health and CMV-seropositive. Sample: PBMCs. This rearrangement joins TRBV10-3 to TRBJ2-2; possible D gene TRBD2, 6 bases. The CDR3 loop reads CATSGASDSNTGELFF. The CDR3 DNA reads as TGTGCCACGTCTGGGGCTAGCGATTCGAACACCGGGGAGCTGTTTTTT.